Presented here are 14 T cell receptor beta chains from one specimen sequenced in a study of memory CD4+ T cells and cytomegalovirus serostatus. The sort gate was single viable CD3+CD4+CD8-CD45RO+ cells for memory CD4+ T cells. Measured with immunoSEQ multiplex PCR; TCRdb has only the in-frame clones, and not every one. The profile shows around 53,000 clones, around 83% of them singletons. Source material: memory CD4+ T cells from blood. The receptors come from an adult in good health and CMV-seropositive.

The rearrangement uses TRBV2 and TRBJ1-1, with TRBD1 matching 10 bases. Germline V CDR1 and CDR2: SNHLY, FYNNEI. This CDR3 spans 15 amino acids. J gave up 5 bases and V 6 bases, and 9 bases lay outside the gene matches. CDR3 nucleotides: TGTGCCAGCAGCAGGTTAGGGACAGGGGAGACTGAAGCTTTCTTT. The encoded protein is CASSRLGTGETEAFF.

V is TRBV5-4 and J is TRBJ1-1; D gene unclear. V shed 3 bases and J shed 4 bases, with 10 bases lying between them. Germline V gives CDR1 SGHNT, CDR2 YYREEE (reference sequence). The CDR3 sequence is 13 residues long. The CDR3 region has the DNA TGTGCCAGCAGCTCGTACATATTCACTGAAGCTTTCTTT. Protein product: CASSSYIFTEAFF.

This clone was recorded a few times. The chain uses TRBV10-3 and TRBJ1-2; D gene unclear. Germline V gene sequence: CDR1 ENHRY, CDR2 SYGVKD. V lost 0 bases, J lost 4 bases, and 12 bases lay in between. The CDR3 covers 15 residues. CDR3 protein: CAISESFMQAYGYTF. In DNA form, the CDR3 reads TGTGCCATCAGTGAGTCCTTTATGCAGGCCTATGGCTACACCTTC.

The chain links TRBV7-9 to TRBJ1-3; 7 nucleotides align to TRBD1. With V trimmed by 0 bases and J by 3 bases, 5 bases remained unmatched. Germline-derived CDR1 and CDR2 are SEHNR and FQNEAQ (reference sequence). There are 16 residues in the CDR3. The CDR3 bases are TGTGCCAGCAGCTTAGCGGCAGGGGGGTATGGAAACACCATATATTTT. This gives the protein CASSLAAGGYGNTIYF.

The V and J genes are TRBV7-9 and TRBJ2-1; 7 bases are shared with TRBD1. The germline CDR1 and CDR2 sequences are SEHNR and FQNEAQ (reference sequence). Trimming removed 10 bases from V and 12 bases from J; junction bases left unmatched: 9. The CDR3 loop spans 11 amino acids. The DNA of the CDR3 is TGTGCCACCCAATTAGACAGGGTGCAGTTCTTC. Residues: CATQLDRVQFF.

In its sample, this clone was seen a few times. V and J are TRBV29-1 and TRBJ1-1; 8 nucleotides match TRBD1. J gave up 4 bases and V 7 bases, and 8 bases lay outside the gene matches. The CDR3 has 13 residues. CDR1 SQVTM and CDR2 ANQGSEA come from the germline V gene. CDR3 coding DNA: TGCAGCGGCTCCAGGGGGCTTCGCACTGAAGCTTTCTTT. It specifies CSGSRGLRTEAFF.

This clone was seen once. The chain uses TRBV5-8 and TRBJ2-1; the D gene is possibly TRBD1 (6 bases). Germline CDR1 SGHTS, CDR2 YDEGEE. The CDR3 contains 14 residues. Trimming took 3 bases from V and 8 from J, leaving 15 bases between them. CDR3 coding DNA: TGTGCCAGCAGCTCTTGGGGGCTTGGAGATGAGCAGTTCTTC. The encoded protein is CASSSWGLGDEQFF.

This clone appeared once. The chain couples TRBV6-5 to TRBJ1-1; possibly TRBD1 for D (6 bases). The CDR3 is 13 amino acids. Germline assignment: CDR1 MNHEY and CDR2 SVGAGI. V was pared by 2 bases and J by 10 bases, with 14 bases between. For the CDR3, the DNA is TGTGCCAGCAGTTACACAAGGGACATGGCAGCTTTCTTT. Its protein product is CASSYTRDMAAFF.

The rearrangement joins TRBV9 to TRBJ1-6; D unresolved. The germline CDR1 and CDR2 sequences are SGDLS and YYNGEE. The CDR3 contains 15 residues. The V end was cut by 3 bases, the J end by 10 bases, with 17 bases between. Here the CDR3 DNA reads TGTGCCAGCAGCGCTACGACCGGGTCTGGATCACCCCTCCACTTT. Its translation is CASSATTGSGSPLHF. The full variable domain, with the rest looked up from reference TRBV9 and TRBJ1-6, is DSGVTQTPKHLITATGQRVTLRCSPRSGDLSVYWYQQSLDQGLQFLIQYYNGEERAKGNILERFSAQQFPDLHSELNLSSLELGDSALYFCASSATTGSGSPLHFGNGTRLTVT.

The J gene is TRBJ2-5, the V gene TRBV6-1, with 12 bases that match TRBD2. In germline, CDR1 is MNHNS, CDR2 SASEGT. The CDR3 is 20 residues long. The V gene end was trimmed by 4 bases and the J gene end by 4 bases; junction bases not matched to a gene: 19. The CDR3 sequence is CASSGVLGGLAGQRRETQYF. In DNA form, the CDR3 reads TGTGCCAGCAGTGGCGTCCTCGGGGGACTAGCGGGTCAAAGGAGAGAGACCCAGTACTTC.

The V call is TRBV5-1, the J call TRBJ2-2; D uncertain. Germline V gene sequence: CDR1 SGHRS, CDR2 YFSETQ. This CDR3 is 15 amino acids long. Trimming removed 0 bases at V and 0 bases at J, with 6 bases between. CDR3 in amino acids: CASSLGLANTGELFF. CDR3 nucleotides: TGCGCCAGCAGCTTGGGGTTAGCGAACACCGGGGAGCTGTTTTTT. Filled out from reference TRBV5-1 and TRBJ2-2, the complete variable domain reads KAGVTQTPRYLIKTRGQQVTLSCSPISGHRSVSWYQQTPGQGLQFLFEYFSETQRNKGNFPGRFSGRQFSNSRSEMNVSTLELGDSALYLCASSLGLANTGELFFGEGSRLTVL.

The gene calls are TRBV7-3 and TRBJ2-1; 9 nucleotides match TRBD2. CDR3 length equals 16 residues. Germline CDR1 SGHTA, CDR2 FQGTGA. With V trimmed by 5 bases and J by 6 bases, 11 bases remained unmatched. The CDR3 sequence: CASSRGRAGGTNEQFF. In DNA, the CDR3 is TGTGCCAGCAGCCGGGGGAGGGCGGGAGGGACCAATGAGCAGTTCTTC.

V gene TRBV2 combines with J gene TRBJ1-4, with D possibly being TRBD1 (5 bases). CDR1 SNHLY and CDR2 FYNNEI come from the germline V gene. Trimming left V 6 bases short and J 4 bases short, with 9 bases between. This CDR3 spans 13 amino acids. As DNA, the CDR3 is TGTGCCAGCAGACAGGATTATAATGAAAAACTGTTTTTT. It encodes CASRQDYNEKLFF.

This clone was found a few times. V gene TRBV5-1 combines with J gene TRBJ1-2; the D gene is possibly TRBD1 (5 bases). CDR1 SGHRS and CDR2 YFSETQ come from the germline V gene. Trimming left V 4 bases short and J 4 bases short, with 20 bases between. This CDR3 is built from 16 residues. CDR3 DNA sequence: TGCGCCAGCAGCGACGACGGGGCAGGGAGCGGCTATGGCTACACCTTC. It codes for CASSDDGAGSGYGYTF.